These 26 T cell receptor beta chains came from one sample sequenced in a study of cytomegalovirus exposure and HLA in healthy donors. The table came from immunoSEQ multiplex PCR; TCRdb's copy has only in-frame clones and leaves some out. The sample lists roughly 250,000 clones, nearly 90% occurring once. The sequenced sample consisted of PBMCs. The receptors stem from a woman aged 18-29 years in good health and CMV-seronegative.

The chain carries TRBV28 and TRBJ2-7, with 11 positions matching TRBD1. The CDR3 is 17 residues long. Germline values: CDR1 MDHEN, CDR2 SYDVKM. Losses at the gene ends were 7 bases for V and 2 bases for J; bases not matched to a gene: 13. CDR3 sequence: CASNPPDRGQTPYEQYF. For the CDR3, the DNA is TGTGCCAGCAACCCACCGGACAGGGGGCAAACCCCCTACGAGCAGTACTTC.

This clone was found a few times. CDR3 sequence (DNA): TGTGCCGGACTGGAGAGTGGCCCCGAGGACGAGCAGTACGTC. The encoded protein is CAGLESGPEDEQYV. The gene calls are TRBV2 and TRBJ2-7; D perhaps matches TRBD2 (5 bases). Trimming removed 11 bases at V and 5 bases at J, with 22 bases between. The germline V gene encodes CDR1 SNHLY and CDR2 FYNNEI. The CDR3 loop spans 14 amino acids.

The sample holds one count of this clone. The chain couples TRBV27 to TRBJ1-5; TRBD1 might be the D (6 bases). Germline CDR1 and CDR2: MNHEY and SMNVEV (reference sequence). V gave up 5 bases and J gave up 5 bases, with 13 bases separating them. The CDR3 is 14 amino acids. CDR3 coding DNA: TGTGCCAGCAGTGACGGGACACTAGATCAGCCCCAGCATTTT. Translating it yields CASSDGTLDQPQHF.

The CDR3 loop is CASSLGSGGGEQFF. CDR3 bases: TGTGCCAGCAGCTTAGGGAGCGGGGGTGGTGAGCAGTTCTTC. V gene TRBV7-3 combines with J gene TRBJ2-1; TRBD2 aligns across 8 bases. The CDR3 contains 14 residues. Trimming removed 2 bases from V and 9 bases from J; junction bases left unmatched: 6. From germline, CDR1 is SGHTA and CDR2 FQGTGA.

This chain joins TRBV5-1 and TRBJ2-5, with 10 bases aligning to TRBD1. V was clipped by 4 bases and J by 2 bases; unmatched bases: 5. The CDR3 contains 15 residues. Germline V gene data show CDR1 as SGHRS and CDR2 as YFSETQ. This chain's CDR3 is CASSKGTGDQETQYF. The CDR3 DNA is TGCGCCAGCAGCAAGGGGACAGGGGATCAAGAGACCCAGTACTTC.

This chain uses TRBV19 with TRBJ2-1; D possibly corresponds to TRBD2 (6 bases). This CDR3 spans 14 amino acids. Trimming pared 7 bases from V and 3 bases from J, leaving 13 bases between. The V gene's germline CDR1 is LNHDA and CDR2 SQIVND (reference sequence). CDR3 sequence: CASTWGGSYNEQFF. CDR3 bases: TGTGCCAGTACCTGGGGAGGTAGCTACAATGAGCAGTTCTTC.

This chain connects TRBV28 to TRBJ2-5, with TRBD1 matching 8 bases. The germline gives CDR1 MDHEN, CDR2 SYDVKM. The J segment lost 2 bases and the V segment lost 5 bases, leaving 7 bases of the junction unmatched. The CDR3 totals 15 residues. The CDR3 region is CASSLDRVGQETQYF. CDR3 bases: TGTGCCAGCAGTCTGGACAGGGTTGGTCAAGAGACCCAGTACTTC.

The chain carries TRBV5-8 and TRBJ1-3; the D gene is possibly TRBD1 (6 bases). Looked up from germline, CDR1 is SGHTS and CDR2 is YDEGEE. V was pared by 2 bases and J by 0 bases, with 12 bases between. CDR3 length: 16 residues. For the CDR3, the DNA is TGTGCCAGCAGCTTCAGGGACACCTTCTCTGGAAACACCATATATTTT. Its protein product is CASSFRDTFSGNTIYF.

The rearrangement uses TRBV9 and TRBJ2-3; weak D call: TRBD1 (5 bases). Trimming took off 7 bases at V and 2 bases at J, with 17 bases between the two ends. From germline, CDR1 is SGDLS and CDR2 YYNGEE. CDR3 length: 15 amino acids. The CDR3 DNA reads as TGTGCCAGCGGAACCCAAGGGGCGAACACAGATACGCAGTATTTT. The encoded protein is CASGTQGANTDTQYF.

This clone was detected only once. This sequence joins TRBV20-1 and TRBJ2-3; D uncertain. CDR3 length: 11 amino acids. With 4 bases removed from V and 2 bases from J, the gap between germline ends came to 4 bases. CDR1 is DFQATT and CDR2 is SNEGSKA in the germline V gene (reference sequence). CDR3 residues: CSAIYTDTQYF. As DNA, the CDR3 is TGCAGTGCTATCTACACAGATACGCAGTATTTT.

This chain links TRBV5-1 with TRBJ2-1, with 12 bases lining up with TRBD1. CDR1 SGHRS and CDR2 YFSETQ come from the germline V gene. The CDR3 covers 16 residues. V lost 5 bases and J lost 6; bases outside the gene matches: 9. CDR3 residues: CASSYSGQGASNEQFF. The CDR3 nucleotides are TGCGCCAGCAGTTATTCGGGACAGGGGGCCTCCAATGAGCAGTTCTTC.

This chain joins TRBV28 and TRBJ1-4; the match to TRBD1 covers 10 bases. CDR1 is MDHEN and CDR2 is SYDVKM in the germline V gene. The V segment lost 3 bases and the J segment 6 bases; nucleotides outside the gene matches: 10. CDR3 size: 17 residues. CDR3 DNA: TGTGCCAGCAGTTTCAACCCCGGGACAGGGGTGTATGAAAAACTGTTTTTT. Residues: CASSFNPGTGVYEKLFF. The full variable domain, with the rest looked up from reference TRBV28 and TRBJ1-4, is DVKVTQSSRYLVKRTGEKVFLECVQDMDHENMFWYRQDPGLGLRLIYFSYDVKMKEKGDIPEGYSVSREKKERFSLILESASTNQTSMYLCASSFNPGTGVYEKLFFGSGTQLSVL.

V gene TRBV11-2 combines with J gene TRBJ2-3; 10 bases line up with TRBD2. Germline assignment: CDR1 SGHAT and CDR2 FQNNGV. With V trimmed by 3 bases and J by 3 bases, 9 bases remained unmatched. The CDR3 has 17 residues. The CDR3 spells CASSFGWASGRTDTQYF. Here the CDR3 DNA reads TGTGCCAGCAGCTTCGGCTGGGCTAGCGGGAGAACAGATACGCAGTATTTT. The full variable domain, rest sourced from reference TRBV11-2 and TRBJ2-3, is EAGVAQSPRYKIIEKRQSVAFWCNPISGHATLYWYQQILGQGPKLLIQFQNNGVVDDSQLPKDRFSAERLKGVDSTLKIQPAKLEDSAVYLCASSFGWASGRTDTQYFGPGTRLTVL.

The chain combines TRBV28 with TRBJ2-7; D remains unclear. Trimming left V 3 bases short and J 6 bases short, with 9 bases between. The CDR3 has 12 residues. The V gene's germline CDR1 is MDHEN and CDR2 SYDVKM. CDR3: CASSLPVSEQYF. The CDR3 DNA reads as TGTGCCAGCAGTTTGCCTGTGAGCGAGCAGTACTTC.

This sequence joins TRBV6-1 and TRBJ2-3, with TRBD2 matching 14 bases. This CDR3 is 18 amino acids long. The V segment lost 3 bases and the J segment 2 bases; nucleotides outside the gene matches: 7. Germline lookup yields CDR1 MNHNS and CDR2 SASEGT. The CDR3 loop reads CASSDRTSGGPITDTQYF. In DNA form, the CDR3 reads TGTGCCAGCAGTGACCGGACTAGCGGGGGGCCTATCACAGATACGCAGTATTTT.

The CDR3 DNA sequence: TGTGCCAGCAGCTTAGGAGGCAGGGCCTCATATGGCTACACCTTC. As protein: CASSLGGRASYGYTF. This chain connects TRBV11-2 to TRBJ1-2, with D possibly TRBD1 on 5 matching bases. The V gene lost 1 base and the J gene lost 5 bases, with 14 bases spanning the gap. CDR3 size: 15 residues. Looked up from germline, CDR1 is SGHAT and CDR2 is FQNNGV.

V and J are TRBV28 and TRBJ1-1; 8 nucleotides align to TRBD1. V shed 2 bases and J 1 base; nucleotides not matched to a gene: 12. This CDR3 comprises 18 residues. CDR1 and CDR2 from the germline V gene are MDHEN and SYDVKM. This CDR3 reads CASSLPRTGPIGNTEAFF. In DNA form, the CDR3 reads TGTGCCAGCAGTTTACCCAGGACAGGGCCGATAGGGAACACTGAAGCTTTCTTT.

The chain has TRBV5-1 and TRBJ2-5, with 7 bases fitting TRBD1. V gave up 10 bases and J gave up 9 bases; unmatched junction bases: 9. CDR1 and CDR2 from the germline V gene are SGHRS and YFSETQ. There are 11 residues in the CDR3. This chain's CDR3 is CAYQGDKAQYF. Here the CDR3 DNA reads TGCGCCTACCAGGGGGACAAGGCCCAGTACTTC.

This rearrangement joins TRBV18 to TRBJ2-7; 8 bases line up with TRBD2. V trimming: 4 bases; J trimming: 1 base; junction bases outside the gene matches: 6. This CDR3 has 15 residues. Germline-derived CDR1 and CDR2 are KGHSH and LQKENI. In DNA, the CDR3 is TGTGCCAGCTCACGGGGCGGGGGGTCATCCTACGAGCAGTACTTC. Translated: CASSRGGGSSYEQYF.

This chain uses TRBV4-1 with TRBJ1-6; TRBD1 matches at 8 bases. CDR1 and CDR2 from the germline V gene are MGHRA and YSYEKL. This CDR3 has 16 amino acids. V shed 4 bases, J shed 4 bases, and the junction held 6 bases outside the gene matches. CDR3 nucleotides: TGCGCCAGCAGCCTGGACAGGGTATTGTATAATTCACCCCTCCACTTT. Protein sequence: CASSLDRVLYNSPLHF.

The genes are TRBV4-1 and TRBJ1-1; 9 nucleotides agree with TRBD1. CDR1 and CDR2 from the germline V gene are MGHRA and YSYEKL. Unmatched junction bases numbered 20, after V lost 2 bases and J lost 4 bases. This CDR3 region has 20 residues. The CDR3 is CASSQYYPLWTGASGTEAFF. The CDR3 DNA follows: TGCGCCAGCAGCCAATATTACCCCCTCTGGACAGGGGCGTCGGGCACTGAAGCTTTCTTT.

The chain combines TRBV29-1 with TRBJ2-1, with 11 bases identical to TRBD2. Germline V CDR1 and CDR2: SQVTM, ANQGSEA. Germline trimming cut 7 bases from V and 9 bases from J; bases unmatched to any gene: 2. The CDR3 runs 11 residues. The DNA for the CDR3 is TGCAGCGCCCTAGCGGGGGGTGAGCAGTTCTTC. It yields the protein CSALAGGEQFF.

The chain is built from TRBV5-1 and TRBJ2-3, with 9 bases matching TRBD1. The CDR3 is 18 amino acids. V shed 0 bases and J 1 base; nucleotides not matched to a gene: 9. Germline CDR1 and CDR2: SGHRS and YFSETQ. The CDR3 DNA is TGCGCCAGCAGCTTGGAGAGGGTTCGGGACAGGGGCACAGATACGCAGTATTTT. It is translated as CASSLERVRDRGTDTQYF.

CDR3 amino acids: CASSDSGNTEAFF. CDR3 nucleotide sequence: TGCGCCAGCTCCGATAGCGGTAACACTGAAGCTTTCTTT. The chain is built from TRBV5-1 and TRBJ1-1; D gene uncertain. V was clipped by 7 bases and J by 2 bases, with 12 bases between them. Looked up from germline, CDR1 is SGHRS and CDR2 is YFSETQ. This CDR3 is built from 13 residues. Complete variable domain (other parts from reference TRBV5-1 and TRBJ1-1): KAGVTQTPRYLIKTRGQQVTLSCSPISGHRSVSWYQQTPGQGLQFLFEYFSETQRNKGNFPGRFSGRQFSNSRSEMNVSTLELGDSALYLCASSDSGNTEAFFGQGTRLTVV.

This sequence joins TRBV2 and TRBJ2-7; a possible D gene is TRBD1 (6 bases). Germline CDR1 and CDR2: SNHLY and FYNNEI. The CDR3 loop spans 13 amino acids. V lost 1 base and J lost 5, with 9 bases in between. The CDR3 is CASSEGGLDEQYF. CDR3 DNA sequence: TGTGCCAGCAGTGAAGGGGGGCTCGACGAGCAGTACTTC.

The chain links TRBV29-1 to TRBJ2-5; TRBD2 aligns across 10 bases. The CDR3 is 15 amino acids. CDR1 is SQVTM, CDR2 ANQGSEA, per germline. V was clipped by 6 bases and J by 0 bases; unmatched bases: 7. The CDR3 DNA reads as TGCAGCGTCTTACTAGCGGGGACGTACCAAGAGACCCAGTACTTC. Its protein product is CSVLLAGTYQETQYF.